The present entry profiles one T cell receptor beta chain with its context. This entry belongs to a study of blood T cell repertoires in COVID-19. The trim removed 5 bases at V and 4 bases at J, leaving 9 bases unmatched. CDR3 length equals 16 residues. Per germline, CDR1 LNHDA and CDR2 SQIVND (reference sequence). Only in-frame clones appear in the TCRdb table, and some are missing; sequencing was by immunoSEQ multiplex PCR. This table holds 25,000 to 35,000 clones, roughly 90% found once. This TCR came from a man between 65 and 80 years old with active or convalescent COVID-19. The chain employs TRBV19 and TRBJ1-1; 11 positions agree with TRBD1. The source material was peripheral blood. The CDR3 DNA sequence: TGTGCCAGTAGTGCCATGGACAGGGGGCCTTTCACTGAAGCTTTCTTT. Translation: CASSAMDRGPFTEAFF.